This is a list of T cell receptor beta chains from one sample in a study of blood T cell repertoires in COVID-19. Generated by immunoSEQ multiplex PCR, the TCRdb table keeps only in-frame clones and is missing some. This table has about 100,000 clones, 79% appearing once. The specimen was peripheral blood. The origin of the receptors is a woman older than 75 with active or convalescent COVID-19. CDR3s include the opening cysteine and the closing phenylalanine or tryptophan.

TRBJ2-2,TRBV27,CASSPLPGAMNTGELFF
TRBJ2-7,TRBV11-2,CASSLGRTGGSYEQYF
TRBJ2-7,TRBV11-2,CASSLAGLKNYEQYF
TRBJ2-1,TRBV30,CAWGTGNNEQFF
TRBJ1-3,TRBV5-6,CASSLEAGVTIYF
TRBJ2-7,TRBV6-5,CASSYQGTSGPYEQYF
TRBJ2-5,TRBV11-1,CASSQRTGWGETQYF
TRBJ2-3,TRBV21-1,CASSKALRAGIAHPPSDTQYF
TRBJ1-2,TRBV19,CASSTSGRGTGYYGYTF
TRBJ2-3,TRBV6-1,CASSEAVASATDTQYF
TRBJ1-3,TRBV7-9,CASSLGQTNTIYF
TRBJ2-3,TRBV20-1,CSASLSAGSTDTQYF
TRBJ2-7,TRBV6-5,CASKGGALGEQYF
TRBJ2-3,TRBV5-6,CASSGSTDTQYF
TRBJ2-3,TRBV12-3/TRBV12-4,CASSASGVDTQYF
TRBJ2-5,TRBV27,CASSTIQGRDQYF
TRBJ2-5,TRBV18,CASSPTTGQETQYF
TRBJ2-3,TRBV19,CASSISSGSGGTQYF
TRBJ2-7,TRBV11-2,CASSSRHEGNEQYF
TRBJ2-2,TRBV11-1,CASTTARAGELFF